These 30 T cell receptor beta chains were sequenced from one sample in a study of T-cell memory formation after mild COVID-19. MiXCR, run by TCRdb on the 5' RACE reads, gives a single entry per CDR3 protein. The table has roughly 130,000 distinct CDR3 sequences, about 18% seen once. The sequenced sample was PBMCs or a T cell subset sorted from them (not recorded which). The receptors derive from a man between 18 and 29 years old who had mild COVID-19 (a few samples of this study predate the infection). Cell type and time point are not known.

This clonotype was found a few times. This chain links TRBV19 with TRBJ2-1; 11 nucleotides agree with TRBD2. V trimming: 7 bases; J trimming: 7 bases; junction bases outside the gene matches: 6. Germline values: CDR1 LNHDA, CDR2 SQIVND (reference sequence). This CDR3 comprises 14 residues. The CDR3, as DNA: TGTGCCAGTACCTCGGGACTAGCGGAGAATGAGCAGTTCTTC. It codes for CASTSGLAENEQFF.

This chain connects TRBV4-3 to TRBJ2-7, with 7 bases that match TRBD1. From germline, CDR1 is LGHNA and CDR2 YSLEER. The CDR3 sequence is 15 residues long. Trimming took 6 bases from V and 0 from J; bases not matched to a gene: 8. The CDR3 DNA follows: TGCGCCAGCAGACGAGAAGGGACAGTCTCCTACGAGCAGTACTTC. Amino acids: CASRREGTVSYEQYF.

The gene calls are TRBV24-1 and TRBJ2-1; the D gene is possibly TRBD2 (5 bases). V was pared by 1 base and J by 6 bases, with 6 bases between. There are 13 residues in the CDR3. CDR1 and CDR2 (germline): KGHDR, SFDVKD. CDR3 protein: CATSDFAGNEQFF. CDR3 in DNA: TGTGCCACCAGTGATTTTGCGGGCAATGAGCAGTTCTTC.

CDR3 residues: CASSFQAQTDNYGYTF. CDR3 in DNA: TGCGCCAGCAGCTTCCAGGCCCAGACGGATAACTATGGCTACACCTTC. The rearrangement joins TRBV5-1 to TRBJ1-2; D ambiguous. V was shortened by 2 bases and J by 1 base, with 15 bases between the two germline ends. CDR1 is SGHRS, CDR2 YFSETQ, per germline. The CDR3 contains 16 residues.

This clonotype was counted a few times. The genes are TRBV20-1 and TRBJ2-5; 11 bases agree with TRBD1. CDR3 length: 14 amino acids. Germline values: CDR1 DFQATT, CDR2 SNEGSKA (reference sequence). Germline trimming cut 2 bases from V and 4 bases from J; bases unmatched to any gene: 3. The CDR3 sequence: CSARYGTGGETQYF. DNA of the CDR3: TGCAGTGCTAGATACGGGACAGGGGGAGAGACCCAGTACTTC.

This clonotype has a handful of counts. The genes are TRBV28 and TRBJ1-5; the match to TRBD1 covers 8 bases. Germline V gene data show CDR1 as MDHEN and CDR2 as SYDVKM. This CDR3 is 14 amino acids long. V shed 6 bases, J shed 5 bases, and the junction held 6 bases outside the gene matches. This CDR3 reads CASSDGQGHQPQHF. In DNA, the CDR3 is TGTGCCAGCAGCGATGGACAGGGTCATCAGCCCCAGCATTTT. Drawing the rest from reference TRBV28 and TRBJ1-5, the complete variable domain is DVKVTQSSRYLVKRTGEKVFLECVQDMDHENMFWYRQDPGLGLRLIYFSYDVKMKEKGDIPEGYSVSREKKERFSLILESASTNQTSMYLCASSDGQGHQPQHFGDGTRLSIL.

This clonotype was seen a few times. The chain employs TRBV18 and TRBJ1-3, with D maybe TRBD1 (5 bases). The CDR3 is 14 residues long. Deletions cut 4 bases from V and 0 bases from J, with 7 bases between. Per the germline V gene, CDR1 is KGHSH and CDR2 is LQKENI. The CDR3 coding sequence is TGTGCCAGCTCACTCGACAGCTCTGGAAACACCATATATTTT. Its translation: CASSLDSSGNTIYF.

CDR3 region: CASSHRGPYEQYF. The CDR3 DNA follows: TGTGCCAGCTCCCACAGGGGACCCTACGAGCAGTACTTC. V gene TRBV7-2 combines with J gene TRBJ2-7; 7 bases align to TRBD1. CDR3 length equals 13 residues. The V and J ends lost 8 bases and 2 bases, in that order; junction bases with no gene match: 6. From germline, CDR1 is SGHTA and CDR2 FQGNSA.

This clonotype turned up a few times. A junction end diverges from the germline sequence, so it may reflect a read error. V gene TRBV7-2 combines with J gene TRBJ1-3, with D possibly TRBD1 on 5 matching bases. The CDR3 extends over 13 amino acids. CDR1 is SGHTA, CDR2 FQGNSA, per germline. This CDR3 reads CASRPNTAGLTNF. In nucleotides, the CDR3 is TGTGCCAGCAGGCCAAATACCGCGGGACTAACCAATTTT.

This clonotype turned up a few times. The chain joins TRBV4-1 to TRBJ1-5; D remains unclear. The CDR3 contains 16 residues. Germline V gene data show CDR1 as MGHRA and CDR2 as YSYEKL. V lost 0 bases to trimming and J lost 0 bases, with 9 bases between them. In DNA form, the CDR3 reads TGCGCCAGCAGCCAAGAGGGAGGGTTTAGCAATCAGCCCCAGCATTTT. Its protein is CASSQEGGFSNQPQHF.

The chain uses TRBV5-1 and TRBJ1-1; D remains ambiguous. CDR1 and CDR2 from the germline V gene are SGHRS and YFSETQ. The CDR3 is made up of 13 amino acids. Trimming took 2 bases from V and 2 from J, leaving 7 bases between them. CDR3: CASSFYSNTEAFF. In nucleotides, the CDR3 is TGCGCCAGCAGCTTCTACAGCAACACTGAAGCTTTCTTT.

This clonotype has a handful of counts. The chain recombines TRBV27 with TRBJ2-7, with D possibly TRBD2 on 6 matching bases. V lost 2 bases and J lost 7, with 18 bases in between. This CDR3 is 15 amino acids long. CDR1 is MNHEY, CDR2 SMNVEV, per germline (reference sequence). CDR3 nucleotides: TGTGCCAGCAGTTTACCGGGACTCCGGCGGGGTGAGCAGTACGTC. Its protein product is CASSLPGLRRGEQYV.

This CDR3 reads CATQMGGENIQYF. Here the CDR3 DNA reads TGCGCCACCCAGATGGGGGGCGAAAACATTCAGTACTTC. V usage is TRBV10-2 and J usage is TRBJ2-4; D tentatively fits TRBD1 or TRBD2 (6 bases each). Germline CDR1 is WSHSY and CDR2 is SAAADI. V shed 10 bases and J shed 5 bases, with 15 bases lying between them. The CDR3 contains 13 residues.

This clonotype was detected only a few times. J is TRBJ1-5 and V is TRBV7-9; no clear D gene. The V and J ends lost 6 bases and 0 bases respectively, with 9 bases between them. Germline CDR1 reads SEHNR; CDR2 reads FQNEAQ (reference sequence). The CDR3 has 14 amino acids. CDR3 in DNA: TGTGCCAGCAGTTGGACGGATAGCAATCAGCCCCAGCATTTT. Translated, it gives CASSWTDSNQPQHF.

The V call is TRBV27, the J call TRBJ1-1; D unclear. Trimming left V 3 bases short and J 1 base short, with 6 bases between. Germline CDR1 and CDR2: MNHEY and SMNVEV (reference sequence). CDR3 length: 13 residues. The CDR3 DNA sequence: TGTGCCAGCAGTTTGAAGGGGAACACTGAAGCTTTCTTT. This codes for CASSLKGNTEAFF.

This sequence joins TRBV20-1 and TRBJ2-1, with D perhaps matching TRBD1 or TRBD2 (7 bases each). The V and J ends lost 2 bases and 4 bases respectively, with 18 bases between them. The CDR3 is 16 amino acids. The germline V gene encodes CDR1 DFQATT and CDR2 SNEGSKA (reference sequence). The CDR3 coding sequence is TGCAGTGCTAGAACACCCGGGACAGCGGGATACAATGAGCAGTTCTTC. Protein product: CSARTPGTAGYNEQFF.

The table lists this clonotype with a few counts. The chain joins TRBV12-3 or TRBV12-4 to TRBJ1-2; D remains ambiguous. V gave up 5 bases and J gave up 1 base, with 11 bases separating them. The CDR3 has 14 amino acids. The DNA of the CDR3 is TGTGCCAGCAGTGCGGGAAGCAGTAACTATGGCTACACCTTC. Its translation is CASSAGSSNYGYTF.

This clonotype has more than one count but fewer than ten. The chain recombines TRBV7-9 with TRBJ2-5; D unclear. This CDR3 region has 12 residues. Trimming removed 5 bases at V and 1 base at J, with 5 bases between. The germline CDR1 and CDR2 sequences are SEHNR and FQNEAQ (reference sequence). The CDR3 sequence: CASSAVQETQYF. CDR3 bases: TGTGCCAGCAGCGCGGTCCAAGAGACCCAGTACTTC.

This clonotype was detected many times. This chain uses TRBV19 with TRBJ2-2; the match to TRBD2 covers 9 bases. CDR3 size: 17 residues. From germline, CDR1 is LNHDA and CDR2 SQIVND (reference sequence). The V gene end was trimmed by 7 bases and the J gene end by 2 bases; junction bases not matched to a gene: 11. The CDR3 DNA is TGTGCCAGTAAGAGCGGTAGCGGGGGCCCCAACACCGGGGAGCTGTTTTTT. Encoded protein: CASKSGSGGPNTGELFF.

This clonotype was seen just once. One end of the junction varies from germline; a read error may be responsible. The V call is TRBV12-3 or TRBV12-4, the J call TRBJ1-5; D remains unclear. The CDR3 runs to 13 residues. CDR3 in amino acids: CASSLRIPQPQNF. DNA for the CDR3: TGTGCCAGCAGTTTGCGGATTCCTCAGCCCCAGAATTTT.

This clonotype was detected a few times. The gene calls are TRBV15 and TRBJ1-5; perhaps TRBD1 as D (5 bases). V lost 2 bases, J lost 4 bases, and 6 bases lay in between. Looked up from germline, CDR1 is LNHNV and CDR2 is YYDKDF (reference sequence). CDR3 length equals 13 residues. This CDR3 reads CATSRQGNQPQHF. Written as DNA, the CDR3 is TGTGCCACCAGCAGACAGGGAAATCAGCCCCAGCATTTT. Using reference TRBV15 and TRBJ1-5 for the parts outside the CDR3, the full variable domain is DAMVIQNPRYQVTQFGKPVTLSCSQTLNHNVMYWYQQKSSQAPKLLFHYYDKDFNNEADTPDNFQSRRPNTSFCFLDIRSPGLGDTAMYLCATSRQGNQPQHFGDGTRLSIL.

The rearrangement links TRBV4-3 to TRBJ2-3; D is uncertain. CDR3 length equals 13 residues. V lost 4 bases, J lost 5 bases, and 10 bases lay in between. Germline-derived CDR1 and CDR2 are LGHNA and YSLEER. CDR3 amino acids: CASSPRWVDTQYF. The CDR3 DNA reads as TGCGCCAGCAGCCCGCGGTGGGTAGATACGCAGTATTTT.

This clonotype showed up just a few times. This rearrangement joins TRBV5-1 to TRBJ2-2; D possibly corresponds to TRBD1 (5 bases). Germline V CDR1 and CDR2: SGHRS, YFSETQ. CDR3 length: 15 amino acids. The germline V and J ends were trimmed by 3 bases and 6 bases, with 15 bases remaining between them. The CDR3 region is CASSSGHDRPGELFF. The DNA of the CDR3 is TGCGCCAGCAGCTCTGGACACGACCGGCCCGGGGAGCTGTTTTTT.

V and J are TRBV25-1 and TRBJ2-7, with 7 nucleotides matching TRBD1. Per the germline V gene, CDR1 is MGHDK and CDR2 is SYGVNS. The CDR3 totals 13 residues. The V gene end was trimmed by 8 bases and the J gene end by 3 bases; junction bases not matched to a gene: 7. For the CDR3, the DNA is TGTGCCAGCGCAAGGGACAGCTACTACGAGCAGTACTTC. Its protein is CASARDSYYEQYF.

This clonotype was seen repeatedly, ten times or more. This chain joins TRBV20-1 and TRBJ2-4; D call uncertain. V was shortened by 6 bases and J by 0 bases, with 9 bases between the two germline ends. The CDR3 contains 13 residues. The germline CDR1 and CDR2 sequences are DFQATT and SNEGSKA (reference sequence). CDR3 sequence (DNA): TGCAGTGCGGCAGATTTAGCCAAAAACATTCAGTACTTC. It translates to CSAADLAKNIQYF.

The table lists this clonotype with a few counts. The gene calls are TRBV7-9 and TRBJ2-7; 9 bases map to TRBD1. In germline, CDR1 is SEHNR, CDR2 FQNEAQ (reference sequence). The CDR3 length is 16 residues. Trimming cost V 1 base and J 1 base; bases outside gene matches: 5. This CDR3 is CASSLDTGGASYEQYF. The CDR3, as DNA: TGTGCCAGCAGCTTAGATACAGGGGGCGCTTCCTACGAGCAGTACTTC.

In this sample, this clonotype turned up a few times. This sequence joins TRBV20-1 and TRBJ2-7, with D perhaps given as TRBD1 or TRBD2 (5 bases each). The CDR3 has 13 residues. Germline V CDR1 and CDR2: DFQATT, SNEGSKA (reference sequence). The V end was cut by 3 bases, the J end by 1 base, with 10 bases between. The CDR3 DNA is TGCAGTGCTAGTCCGGGACCGTCCTACGAGCAGTACGTC. This sequence encodes CSASPGPSYEQYV.

In this sample, this clonotype turned up a few times. The chain joins TRBV6-2 or TRBV6-3 to TRBJ2-3; the D is unclear. CDR1 and CDR2 from the germline V gene are MNHEY and SVGEGT. The CDR3 is 14 amino acids. Trimming removed 2 bases at V and 2 bases at J, with 8 bases between. CDR3 nucleotide sequence: TGTGCCAGCAGTTACAGTACGGACACAGATACGCAGTATTTT. Residues: CASSYSTDTDTQYF.

This clonotype was counted ten times or more. The chain has TRBV5-1 and TRBJ2-3; no firm D call. The CDR3 is 14 residues long. Germline V CDR1 and CDR2: SGHRS, YFSETQ. Trimming left V 4 bases short and J 2 bases short, with 11 bases between. As DNA, the CDR3 is TGCGCCAGCAGCAAGGACGGATACACAGATACGCAGTATTTT. Translating gives CASSKDGYTDTQYF.

This chain uses TRBV5-1 with TRBJ1-5; a weak D match, TRBD1 (6 bases). The CDR3 contains 14 residues. The V gene's germline CDR1 is SGHRS and CDR2 YFSETQ. The V gene lost 4 bases and the J gene lost 7 bases, with 15 bases spanning the gap. The CDR3 nucleotides read TGCGCCAGCAGCCCTCAGGGGAGTGGCCAGCCCCAGCATTTT. Its translation is CASSPQGSGQPQHF.